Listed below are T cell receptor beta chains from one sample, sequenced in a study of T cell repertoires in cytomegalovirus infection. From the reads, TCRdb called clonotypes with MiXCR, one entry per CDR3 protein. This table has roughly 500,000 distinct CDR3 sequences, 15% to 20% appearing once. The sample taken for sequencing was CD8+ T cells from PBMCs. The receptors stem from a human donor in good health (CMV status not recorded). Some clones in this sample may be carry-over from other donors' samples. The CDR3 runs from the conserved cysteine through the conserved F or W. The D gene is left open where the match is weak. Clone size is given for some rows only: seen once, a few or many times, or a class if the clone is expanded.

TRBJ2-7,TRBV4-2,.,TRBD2,CASSQLGLAGGMYEQYF,TGTGCCAGCAGCCAATTGGGACTAGCGGGAGGGATGTACGAGCAGTACTTC
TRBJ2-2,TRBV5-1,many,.,CASSVTGGVFSNTGELFF,TGCGCCAGCAGCGTGACAGGTGGAGTTTTTTCGAACACCGGGGAGCTGTTTTTT
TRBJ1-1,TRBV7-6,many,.,CASSLVGGRGAEAFF,TGTGCCAGCAGCTTAGTTGGGGGCCGTGGTGCTGAAGCTTTCTTT
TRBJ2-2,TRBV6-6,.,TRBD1,CASSFRQGSGELFF,TGTGCCAGCAGTTTCCGACAGGGAAGCGGGGAGCTGTTTTTT
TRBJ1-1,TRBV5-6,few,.,CASSPDPSGEDPEAFF,TGTGCCAGCAGCCCCGATCCCTCAGGGGAAGACCCTGAAGCTTTCTTT
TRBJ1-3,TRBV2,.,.,CASTETTSSGNTIYF,TGTGCCAGCACCGAGACGACGAGCTCTGGAAACACCATATATTTT
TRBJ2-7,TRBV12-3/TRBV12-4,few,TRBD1,CASSLRQGHEQYF,TGTGCCAGCAGTTTGCGACAGGGCCACGAGCAGTACTTC
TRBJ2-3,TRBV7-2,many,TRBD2,CASRPEVIAGGSTTDTQYF,TGTGCCAGCAGGCCTGAAGTGATAGCGGGGGGCTCCACCACAGATACGCAGTATTTT
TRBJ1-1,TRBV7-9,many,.,CASSPVRRPEAFF,TGTGCCAGCAGCCCTGTACGTAGGCCTGAAGCTTTCTTT
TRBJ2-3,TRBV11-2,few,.,CASSLGLRQGGDTQYF,TGTGCCAGCAGCTTAGGTTTGCGACAGGGAGGGGATACGCAGTATTTT
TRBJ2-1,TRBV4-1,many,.,CASSQVRDEQFF,TGCGCCAGCAGCCAAGTACGGGATGAGCAGTTCTTC
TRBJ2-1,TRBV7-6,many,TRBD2,CASSLNPGLAGGISYNEQFF,TGTGCCAGCAGCTTGAACCCGGGACTAGCGGGAGGGATCTCCTACAATGAGCAGTTCTTC
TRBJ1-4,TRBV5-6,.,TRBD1,CASSPTTGSDEKLFF,TGTGCCAGCAGCCCTACGACAGGGAGTGATGAAAAACTGTTTTTT
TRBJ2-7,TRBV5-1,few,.,CASSFKGTLTEQYF,TGCGCCAGCAGCTTTAAAGGTACACTTACCGAGCAGTACTTC
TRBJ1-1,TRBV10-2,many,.,CASKQGTEAFF,TGCGCCAGTAAACAGGGTACTGAAGCTTTCTTT
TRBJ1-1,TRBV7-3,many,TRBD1,CASSPARQGRSTEAFF,TGTGCCAGCAGCCCCGCAAGACAGGGGCGTAGCACTGAAGCTTTCTTT
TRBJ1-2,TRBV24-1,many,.,CATSESGTGEDGYTF,TGTGCCACCAGTGAGTCGGGAACGGGAGAAGACGGCTACACCTTC
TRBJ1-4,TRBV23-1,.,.,CASSRPDSPNEKLFF,TGCGCCAGCAGTCGGCCGGACAGCCCAAATGAAAAACTGTTTTTT
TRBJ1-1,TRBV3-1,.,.,CASSQVPMDEAFF,TGTGCCAGCAGCCAAGTCCCTATGGATGAAGCTTTCTTT
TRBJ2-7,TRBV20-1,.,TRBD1,CSARDEQDRGYEQYF,TGCAGTGCTAGAGATGAGCAGGACAGGGGGTACGAGCAGTACTTC
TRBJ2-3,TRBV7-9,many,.,CASSTVDHTDTQYF,TGTGCCAGCAGCACCGTTGACCACACAGATACGCAGTATTTT
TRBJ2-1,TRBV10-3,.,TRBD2,CAIGRIMTSGGAYNEQFF,TGTGCCATCGGAAGAATTATGACTAGCGGGGGAGCCTACAATGAGCAGTTCTTC
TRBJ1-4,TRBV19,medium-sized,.,CASSEEGFRTNEKLFF,TGTGCCAGTAGCGAGGAGGGATTTCGGACTAATGAAAAACTGTTTTTT
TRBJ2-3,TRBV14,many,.,CASSPRRGIDRYVRQYF,TGTGCCAGCAGCCCGAGGAGAGGAATAGACCGATACGTGCGGCAGTATTTT
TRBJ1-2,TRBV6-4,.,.,CASRGDSPGYTF,TGTGCCAGCAGGGGCGACAGTCCTGGCTACACCTTC
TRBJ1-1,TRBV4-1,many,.,CASSRSLDMNTEAFF,TGCGCCAGCAGCCGAAGCCTTGACATGAACACTGAAGCTTTCTTT
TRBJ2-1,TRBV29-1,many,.,CSVGSNFNEQFF,TGCAGCGTTGGTAGTAATTTCAATGAGCAGTTCTTC
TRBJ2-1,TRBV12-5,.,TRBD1,CASGPGTGRQFF,TGTGCTAGTGGTCCGGGGACAGGGAGGCAGTTCTTC
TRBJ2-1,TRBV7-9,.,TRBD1,CASSVNRGGPGNEQFF,TGTGCCAGCAGCGTAAACAGGGGTGGACCTGGGAATGAGCAGTTCTTC
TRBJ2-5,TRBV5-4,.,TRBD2,CASSFLAGEGETQYF,TGTGCCAGCAGCTTCCTAGCGGGAGAAGGAGAGACCCAGTACTTC
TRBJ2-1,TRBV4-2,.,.,CASRLGDEQFF,TGTGCCAGCAGGCTGGGGGATGAGCAGTTCTTC
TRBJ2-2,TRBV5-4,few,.,CASSLRTEDGGELFF,TGTGCCAGCAGCCTACGGACAGAGGACGGCGGGGAGCTGTTTTTT
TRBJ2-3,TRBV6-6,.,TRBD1,CASSSPRDRASDTQYF,TGTGCCAGCAGTTCCCCTCGGGACAGGGCTTCAGATACGCAGTATTTT
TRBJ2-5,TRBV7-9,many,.,CASSLAWAGGTQETQYF,TGTGCCAGCAGCTTAGCGTGGGCAGGGGGGACCCAAGAGACCCAGTACTTC
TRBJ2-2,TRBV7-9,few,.,CASSPSRYTGELFF,TGTGCCAGCAGCCCCTCGCGATACACCGGGGAGCTGTTTTTT
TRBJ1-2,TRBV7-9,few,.,CASSLGVDGNYGYTF,TGTGCCAGCAGCTTGGGGGTAGACGGAAACTATGGCTACACCTTC
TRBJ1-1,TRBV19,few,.,CATKYASAGAPEAFF,TGTGCCACAAAGTATGCTTCGGCTGGAGCCCCTGAAGCTTTCTTT
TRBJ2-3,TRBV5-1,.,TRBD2,CASSLAIGLAGGSGTDTQYF,TGCGCCAGCAGCTTGGCCATTGGACTAGCGGGAGGGTCTGGCACAGATACGCAGTATTTT
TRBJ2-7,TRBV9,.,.,CASSAPGYEQYF,TGTGCCAGCAGCGCGCCGGGGTACGAGCAGTACTTC
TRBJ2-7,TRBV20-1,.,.,CSARGRSEGRYEQYF,TGCAGTGCTAGAGGGAGGTCGGAGGGTCGGTACGAGCAGTACTTC
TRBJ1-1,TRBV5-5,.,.,CASSLFDLSRDTEAFF,TGTGCCAGCAGCTTGTTTGACCTCTCAAGGGACACTGAAGCTTTCTTT
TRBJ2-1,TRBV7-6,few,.,CASSLHPDRPGNEQFF,TGTGCCAGCAGCTTACATCCGGACAGACCCGGCAATGAGCAGTTCTTC
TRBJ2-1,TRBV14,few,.,CASSPGTVEQFF,TGTGCCAGCAGCCCGGGGACGGTTGAGCAGTTCTTC
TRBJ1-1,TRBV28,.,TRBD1,CAGQGVSDTEAFF,TGTGCCGGCCAGGGGGTCAGCGACACTGAAGCTTTCTTT
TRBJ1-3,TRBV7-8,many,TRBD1,CASSPRVPPGQGASGNTIYF,TGTGCCAGCAGCCCTCGGGTACCGCCGGGACAGGGCGCCTCTGGAAACACCATATATTTT
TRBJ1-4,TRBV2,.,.,CASSERQGNEKLFF,TGTGCCAGCAGTGAACGGCAGGGTAATGAAAAACTGTTTTTT
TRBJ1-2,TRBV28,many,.,CASSLGAGPQVGGYTF,TGTGCCAGCAGTTTGGGCGCTGGGCCTCAGGTCGGTGGCTACACCTTC
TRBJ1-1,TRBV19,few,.,CASSRVYTEAFF,TGTGCCAGTAGTCGGGTGTACACTGAAGCTTTCTTT
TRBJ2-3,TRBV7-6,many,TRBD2,CASRGLAGGTDTQYF,TGTGCCAGCAGGGGACTAGCGGGAGGCACAGATACGCAGTATTTT
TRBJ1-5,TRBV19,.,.,CASTPVGYSNQPQHF,TGTGCCAGTACCCCTGTGGGATATAGCAATCAGCCCCAGCATTTT
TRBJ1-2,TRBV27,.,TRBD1,CASSPRDRGRRRNGYTF,TGTGCCAGCAGTCCAAGGGACAGGGGGCGCAGAAGGAACGGCTACACCTTC
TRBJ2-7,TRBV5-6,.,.,CASSLEQSLPYEQYF,TGTGCCAGCAGCTTGGAGCAGAGCCTACCCTACGAGCAGTACTTC
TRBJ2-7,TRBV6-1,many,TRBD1,CASSPGQGNTEQYF,TGTGCCAGCAGCCCCGGACAGGGAAATACCGAGCAGTACTTC
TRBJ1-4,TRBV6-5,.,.,CASRRGPHEKLFF,TGTGCCAGCAGACGGGGACCTCATGAAAAACTGTTTTTT